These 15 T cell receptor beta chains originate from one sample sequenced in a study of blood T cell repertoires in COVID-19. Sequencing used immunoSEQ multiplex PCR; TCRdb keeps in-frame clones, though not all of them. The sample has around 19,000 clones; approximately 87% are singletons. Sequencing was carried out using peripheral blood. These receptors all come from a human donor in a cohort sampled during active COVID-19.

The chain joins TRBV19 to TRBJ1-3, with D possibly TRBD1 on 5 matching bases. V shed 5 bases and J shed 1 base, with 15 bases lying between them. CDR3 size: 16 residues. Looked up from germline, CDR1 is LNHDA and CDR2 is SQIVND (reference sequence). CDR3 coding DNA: TGTGCCAGTAGTCCCTGGAGGGACGGATCTGGAAACACCATATATTTT. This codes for CASSPWRDGSGNTIYF.

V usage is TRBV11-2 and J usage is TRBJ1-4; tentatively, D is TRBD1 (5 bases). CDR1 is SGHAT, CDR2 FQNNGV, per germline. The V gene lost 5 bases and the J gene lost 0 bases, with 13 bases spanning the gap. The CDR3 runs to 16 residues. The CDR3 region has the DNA TGTGCCAGCAGCCAAGCCCCGGGGGCAACTAATGAAAAACTGTTTTTT. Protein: CASSQAPGATNEKLFF.

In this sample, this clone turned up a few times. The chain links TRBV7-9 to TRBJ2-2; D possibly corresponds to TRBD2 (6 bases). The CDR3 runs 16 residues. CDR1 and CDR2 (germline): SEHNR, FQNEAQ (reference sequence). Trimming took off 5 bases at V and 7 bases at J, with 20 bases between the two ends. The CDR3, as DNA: TGTGCCAGCAGCACTAGCTCAATAGTTGGAGTCGGGGAGCTGTTTTTT. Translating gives CASSTSSIVGVGELFF.

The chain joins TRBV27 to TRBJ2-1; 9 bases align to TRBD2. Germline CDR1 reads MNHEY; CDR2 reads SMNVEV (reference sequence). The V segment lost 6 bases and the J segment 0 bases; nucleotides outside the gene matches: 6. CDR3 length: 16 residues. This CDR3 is CASRLRLADSYNEQFF. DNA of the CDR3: TGTGCCAGCAGGCTCAGACTAGCGGACTCCTACAATGAGCAGTTCTTC.

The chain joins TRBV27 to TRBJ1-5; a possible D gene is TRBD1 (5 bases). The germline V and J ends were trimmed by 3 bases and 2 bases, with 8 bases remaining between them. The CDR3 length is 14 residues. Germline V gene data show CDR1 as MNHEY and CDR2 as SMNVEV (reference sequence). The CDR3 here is CASSLGQGNQPQHF. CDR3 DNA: TGTGCCAGCAGTTTGGGGCAGGGCAATCAGCCCCAGCATTTT.

DNA of the CDR3: TGTGCCAGCAGGGTCGGACTAGGGGCAAACATTCAGTACTTC. As protein: CASRVGLGANIQYF. The V and J genes are TRBV7-2 and TRBJ2-4; 7 bases align to TRBD2. V was clipped by 6 bases and J by 6 bases; unmatched bases: 8. The germline V gene encodes CDR1 SGHTA and CDR2 FQGNSA. This CDR3 is built from 14 residues.

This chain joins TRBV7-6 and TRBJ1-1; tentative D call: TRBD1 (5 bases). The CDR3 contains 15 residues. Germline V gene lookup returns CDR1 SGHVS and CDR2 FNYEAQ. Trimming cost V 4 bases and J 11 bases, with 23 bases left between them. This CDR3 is CASSSLVLGTLGAFF. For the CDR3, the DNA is TGTGCCAGCAGCTCTCTCGTCCTCGGGACTCTTGGGGCTTTCTTT. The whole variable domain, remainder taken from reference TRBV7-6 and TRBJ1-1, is GAGVSQSPRYKVTKRGQDVALRCDPISGHVSLYWYRQALGQGPEFLTYFNYEAQQDKSGLPNDRFSAERPEGSISTLTIQRTEQRDSAMYRCASSSLVLGTLGAFFGQGTRLTVV.

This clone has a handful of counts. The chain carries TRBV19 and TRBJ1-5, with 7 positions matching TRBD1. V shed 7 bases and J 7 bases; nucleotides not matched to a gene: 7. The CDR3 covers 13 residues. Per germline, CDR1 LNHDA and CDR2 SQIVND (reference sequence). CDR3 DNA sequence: TGTGCCAGTAACCAACAGGGGTACCAGCCCCAGCATTTT. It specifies CASNQQGYQPQHF. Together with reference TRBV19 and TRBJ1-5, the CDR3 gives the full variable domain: DGGITQSPKYLFRKEGQNVTLSCEQNLNHDAMYWYRQDPGQGLRLIYYSQIVNDFQKGDIAEGYSVSREKKESFPLTVTSAQKNPTAFYLCASNQQGYQPQHFGDGTRLSIL.

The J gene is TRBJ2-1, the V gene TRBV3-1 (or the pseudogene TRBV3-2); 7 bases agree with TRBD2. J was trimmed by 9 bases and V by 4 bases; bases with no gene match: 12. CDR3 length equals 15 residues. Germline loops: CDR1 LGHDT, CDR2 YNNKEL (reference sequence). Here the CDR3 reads CASSPGSGTRAEQFF. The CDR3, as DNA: TGTGCCAGCAGCCCCGGGAGCGGGACCCGGGCTGAGCAGTTCTTC.

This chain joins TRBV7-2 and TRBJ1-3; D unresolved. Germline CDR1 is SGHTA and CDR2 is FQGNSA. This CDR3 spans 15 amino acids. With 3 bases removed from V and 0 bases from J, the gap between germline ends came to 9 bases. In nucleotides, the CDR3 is TGTGCCAGCAGCTTCGGCGGGAGCTCTGGAAACACCATATATTTT. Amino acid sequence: CASSFGGSSGNTIYF.

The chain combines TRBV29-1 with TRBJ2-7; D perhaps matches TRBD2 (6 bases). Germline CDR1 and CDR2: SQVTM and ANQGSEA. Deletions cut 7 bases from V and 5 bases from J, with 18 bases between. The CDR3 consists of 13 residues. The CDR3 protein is CSAGIAALHEQYF. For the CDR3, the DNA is TGCAGCGCCGGAATAGCGGCCCTTCACGAGCAGTACTTC.

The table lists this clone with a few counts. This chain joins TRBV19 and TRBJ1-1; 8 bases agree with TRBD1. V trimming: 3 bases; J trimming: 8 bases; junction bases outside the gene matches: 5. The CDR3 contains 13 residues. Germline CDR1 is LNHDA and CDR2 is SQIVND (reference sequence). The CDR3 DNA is TGTGCCAGTAGTATGCAGGGGGCGCAAGAAGCTTTCTTT. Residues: CASSMQGAQEAFF.

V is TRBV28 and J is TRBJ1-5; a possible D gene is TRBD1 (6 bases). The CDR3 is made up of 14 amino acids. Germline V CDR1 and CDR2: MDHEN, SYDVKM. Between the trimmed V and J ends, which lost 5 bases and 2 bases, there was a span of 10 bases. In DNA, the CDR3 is TGTGCCAGCAGTCGGGGGGCTGGCAATCAGCCCCAGCATTTT. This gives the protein CASSRGAGNQPQHF.

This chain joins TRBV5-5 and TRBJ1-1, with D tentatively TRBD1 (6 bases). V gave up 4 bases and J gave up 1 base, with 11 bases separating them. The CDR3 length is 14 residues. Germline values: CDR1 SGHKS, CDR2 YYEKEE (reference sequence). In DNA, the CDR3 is TGTGCCAGCAGCCCAGGACAGAGGAACACTGAAGCTTTCTTT. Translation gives CASSPGQRNTEAFF.

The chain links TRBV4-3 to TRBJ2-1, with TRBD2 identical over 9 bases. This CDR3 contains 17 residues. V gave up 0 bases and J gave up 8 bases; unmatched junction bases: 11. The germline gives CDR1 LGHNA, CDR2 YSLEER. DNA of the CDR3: TGCGCCAGCAGCCAAGAAAGAGCGCGGGAGGGCCTATATGAGCAGTTCTTC. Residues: CASSQERAREGLYEQFF.